The next 29 T cell receptor beta chains were all read from a single sample in a study of blood T cell repertoires in COVID-19. Clones were sequenced by immunoSEQ multiplex PCR, and TCRdb holds only the in-frame ones, with some missing. The data show hundreds of thousands of clones, roughly 80% seen once. The specimen was peripheral blood. These receptor sequences come from an elderly man with acute or convalescent COVID-19.

This clone was seen at least ten times. The chain links TRBV7-9 to TRBJ1-1; a weak D match, TRBD1 (5 bases). This CDR3 is 14 amino acids long. V was trimmed by 5 bases and J by 5 bases, leaving 15 bases between them. From germline, CDR1 is SEHNR and CDR2 FQNEAQ (reference sequence). The DNA for the CDR3 is TGTGCCAGCAGCCCTGGTTGGGGGGGTACTGAAGCTTTCTTT. This encodes CASSPGWGGTEAFF.

This clone is a singleton in its sample. This chain links TRBV5-1 with TRBJ1-6; no clear D gene. Trimming took off 2 bases at V and 9 bases at J, with 15 bases between the two ends. The germline V gene encodes CDR1 SGHRS and CDR2 YFSETQ. The CDR3 runs 15 residues. The CDR3 DNA follows: TGCGCCAGCAGCTTAGACCCTTTAGCGAGTTCACCCCTCCACTTT. It encodes CASSLDPLASSPLHF.

The CDR3 here is CASSSLRTASGDTQYF. DNA of the CDR3: TGTGCCAGCAGTTCCCTTAGGACAGCTTCGGGAGATACGCAGTATTTT. The chain combines TRBV25-1 with TRBJ2-3; perhaps TRBD1 as D (6 bases). The germline gives CDR1 MGHDK, CDR2 SYGVNS. The V gene lost 5 bases and the J gene lost 5 bases, with 20 bases spanning the gap. The CDR3 spans 16 residues.

V gene TRBV18 combines with J gene TRBJ2-2, with D perhaps TRBD1 (6 bases). The CDR3 consists of 15 residues. V shed 1 base and J shed 7 bases, with 13 bases lying between them. Germline-derived CDR1 and CDR2 are KGHSH and LQKENI. The CDR3 is CASSPQGGRYGELFF. The CDR3 region has the DNA TGTGCCAGCTCACCACAAGGGGGTCGGTACGGGGAGCTGTTTTTT. Full variable domain (remainder filled in from reference TRBV18 and TRBJ2-2): NAGVMQNPRHLVRRRGQEARLRCSPMKGHSHVYWYRQLPEEGLKFMVYLQKENIIDESGMPKERFSAEFPKEGPSILRIQQVVRGDSAAYFCASSPQGGRYGELFFGEGSRLTVL.

V is TRBV11-1 and J is TRBJ2-3; no reliable D call. Germline V gene sequence: CDR1 SGHAT, CDR2 FQDESV (reference sequence). This CDR3 region has 12 residues. The V and J ends lost 1 base and 9 bases respectively, with 8 bases between them. CDR3 residues: CASSLVSMTQYF. CDR3 bases: TGTGCCAGCAGCTTAGTATCTATGACGCAGTATTTT.

V and J are TRBV3-1 (or the pseudogene TRBV3-2) and TRBJ1-5; weak D call: TRBD1 (6 bases). Germline lookup yields CDR1 LGHDT and CDR2 YNNKEL (reference sequence). This CDR3 region has 14 residues. The V gene lost 4 bases and the J gene lost 3 bases, with 10 bases spanning the gap. The CDR3, as DNA: TGTGCCAGCAGCCTGGACAGACACAATCAGCCCCAGCATTTT. It codes for CASSLDRHNQPQHF.

The V call is TRBV2, the J call TRBJ2-7; 10 bases align to TRBD2. This CDR3 is 15 amino acids long. V gave up 3 bases and J gave up 6 bases; unmatched junction bases: 8. Germline CDR1 reads SNHLY; CDR2 reads FYNNEI. The DNA of the CDR3 is TGTGCCAGCAGTGACCGGCTAGCGGGGGTCGGCGAGCAGTACTTC. Its translation is CASSDRLAGVGEQYF.

There are a few counts of this clone. DNA for the CDR3: TGTGCCAGCAGCCCCGGGACTAGCGTTTACTACGAGCAGTACTTC. Protein product: CASSPGTSVYYEQYF. The chain carries TRBV3-1 (or the pseudogene TRBV3-2) and TRBJ2-7; 10 nucleotides match TRBD2. Germline V gives CDR1 LGHDT, CDR2 YNNKEL (reference sequence). The CDR3 has 15 residues. Germline trimming cut 4 bases from V and 3 bases from J; bases unmatched to any gene: 6.

The V gene is TRBV7-2, the J gene TRBJ1-6; the D gene is possibly TRBD1 (6 bases). V gave up 7 bases and J gave up 14 bases, with 12 bases separating them. Germline CDR1 reads SGHTA; CDR2 reads FQGNSA. This CDR3 has 11 residues. DNA for the CDR3: TGTGCCAGCACCCAGGGGCGATCCCTCCACTTT. Amino acids: CASTQGRSLHF.

The rearrangement uses TRBV7-2 and TRBJ2-7; D is perhaps TRBD1 (6 bases). Germline CDR1 reads SGHTA; CDR2 reads FQGNSA. The V end lost 5 bases, the J end lost 2 bases, and 19 bases lay between the germline ends. The CDR3 has 16 amino acids. The CDR3 is CASSTAGRGPTYEQYF. CDR3 coding DNA: TGTGCCAGCAGCACCGCCGGCAGGGGACCCACCTACGAGCAGTACTTC.

V gene TRBV7-2 combines with J gene TRBJ1-4; TRBD1 aligns across 10 bases. The V gene end was trimmed by 3 bases and the J gene end by 0 bases; junction bases not matched to a gene: 4. Germline values: CDR1 SGHTA, CDR2 FQGNSA. The CDR3 has 17 amino acids. The CDR3 nucleotides are TGTGCCAGCAGCTTCGGACAGGGGGTTGCAACTAATGAAAAACTGTTTTTT. Translated: CASSFGQGVATNEKLFF.

The chain's CDR3 is CASRTRRDFPEQYF. CDR3 sequence (DNA): TGTGCCAGCAGAACCCGTCGGGACTTCCCGGAGCAGTACTTC. The chain has TRBV2 and TRBJ2-7, with a possible D match to TRBD2 (6 bases). This CDR3 is built from 14 residues. V lost 6 bases, J lost 7 bases, and 19 bases lay in between. Germline V gene lookup returns CDR1 SNHLY and CDR2 FYNNEI.

The sample holds a few counts of this clone. The chain employs TRBV28 and TRBJ2-2, with 9 bases fitting TRBD1. V lost 5 bases, J lost 3 bases, and 4 bases stayed unmatched. Germline CDR1 MDHEN, CDR2 SYDVKM. The CDR3 contains 15 residues. The CDR3 is CASSEQGADTGELFF. The DNA for the CDR3 is TGTGCCAGCAGTGAACAGGGGGCGGACACCGGGGAGCTGTTTTTT.

CDR3 in DNA: TGTGCCACCAGTGAAGGGAGCGGGATCCTTAACAATGAGCAGTTCTTC. Translating gives CATSEGSGILNNEQFF. V and J are TRBV24-1 and TRBJ2-1; 7 bases are shared with TRBD2. The CDR3 length is 16 residues. V lost 4 bases to trimming and J lost 5 bases; unmatched junction nucleotides: 10. Germline V CDR1 and CDR2: KGHDR, SFDVKD.

CDR3 nucleotide sequence: TGTGCCAGCAGTTCGACAGGGATGGCTAACTATGGCTACACCTTC. Encoded protein: CASSSTGMANYGYTF. The chain uses TRBV6-5 and TRBJ1-2, with TRBD1 identical over 7 bases. This CDR3 region has 15 residues. CDR1 MNHEY and CDR2 SVGAGI come from the germline V gene. V gave up 4 bases and J gave up 0 bases; unmatched junction bases: 5.

The chain links TRBV2 to TRBJ2-7, with 7 nucleotides matching TRBD1. The CDR3 is 14 residues long. The germline V gene encodes CDR1 SNHLY and CDR2 FYNNEI. The ends lost 5 bases at V and 3 bases at J; junction bases unmatched: 7. The CDR3 DNA reads TGTGCCAGCAGTCCGGGACAGAGACTCTACGAGCAGTACTTC. The encoded protein is CASSPGQRLYEQYF.

The J gene is TRBJ1-4, the V gene TRBV18; TRBD1 agrees at 10 bases. V was clipped by 3 bases and J by 2 bases; unmatched bases: 0. Germline V CDR1 and CDR2: KGHSH, LQKENI. The CDR3 contains 15 residues. CDR3 protein: CASSPGQGTNEKLFF. CDR3 sequence (DNA): TGTGCCAGCTCACCGGGACAGGGGACTAATGAAAAACTGTTTTTT.

The chain has TRBV28 and TRBJ1-1; 9 positions agree with TRBD1. The CDR3 covers 15 residues. V dropped 8 bases and J dropped 6; count of bases not matched to a gene: 13. Germline V gene sequence: CDR1 MDHEN, CDR2 SYDVKM. In DNA form, the CDR3 reads TGTGCCAGCGGTGCCCCGACAGGGGGATATGCTGAAGCTTTCTTT. This sequence encodes CASGAPTGGYAEAFF.

This clone was seen once. This chain uses TRBV10-1 with TRBJ1-1, with TRBD1 identical over 7 bases. Germline V gives CDR1 WNHNN, CDR2 SYGVQD (reference sequence). This CDR3 contains 15 residues. With 2 bases clipped from V and 7 bases from J, the junction kept 10 bases outside the gene matches. CDR3 sequence: CASSEKGASFIEAFF. The CDR3 DNA is TGCGCCAGCAGTGAGAAGGGGGCATCCTTTATTGAAGCTTTCTTT.

The chain employs TRBV19 and TRBJ2-4; 11 bases line up with TRBD2. The CDR3 is 17 amino acids. After removal of 5 bases from V and 2 bases from J, the junction contained 8 bases not matched to a gene. CDR1 LNHDA and CDR2 SQIVND come from the germline V gene (reference sequence). CDR3 DNA: TGTGCCAGTAGTTACCTAACTAGCGGGAGAACCAAAAACATTCAGTACTTC. This sequence encodes CASSYLTSGRTKNIQYF.

V usage is TRBV9 and J usage is TRBJ2-7; 9 bases agree with TRBD2. CDR3 length: 16 amino acids. V trimming: 3 bases; J trimming: 3 bases; junction bases outside the gene matches: 10. Per germline, CDR1 SGDLS and CDR2 YYNGEE. In DNA form, the CDR3 reads TGTGCCAGCAGCGAGGGTGGGGCTAGCGGGATCTACGAGCAGTACTTC. The encoded protein is CASSEGGASGIYEQYF.

The V call is TRBV18, the J call TRBJ1-4; D unresolved. CDR3 length: 15 residues. Germline CDR1 and CDR2: KGHSH and LQKENI. V lost 3 bases, J lost 7 bases, and 15 bases lay in between. The CDR3 sequence: CASSPIISGSEKLFF. The CDR3 DNA reads TGTGCCAGCTCACCGATCATCAGCGGGAGTGAAAAACTGTTTTTT.

This clone was observed a few times. The chain carries TRBV4-1 and TRBJ2-3, with D possibly being TRBD2 (5 bases). Trimming pared 6 bases from V and 4 bases from J, leaving 14 bases between. CDR1 and CDR2 from the germline V gene are MGHRA and YSYEKL. The CDR3 contains 14 residues. This CDR3 reads CASRGSPGADTQYF. DNA of the CDR3: TGCGCCAGCAGGGGAAGCCCCGGGGCAGATACGCAGTATTTT.

This chain joins TRBV20-1 and TRBJ2-2; D might be TRBD1 (6 bases). Germline V CDR1 and CDR2: DFQATT, SNEGSKA (reference sequence). The germline V and J ends were trimmed by 3 bases and 4 bases, with 9 bases remaining between them. The CDR3 runs to 13 residues. CDR3 in amino acids: CSASNRATGELFF. The CDR3 DNA is TGCAGTGCTAGTAACAGGGCCACCGGGGAGCTGTTTTTT.

The CDR3 coding sequence is TGCAGCGTTGTACCATCAGGGGGTCAGCCCCAGCATTTT. As protein: CSVVPSGGQPQHF. The chain employs TRBV29-1 and TRBJ1-5; 7 positions match TRBD1. The V gene's germline CDR1 is SQVTM and CDR2 ANQGSEA. With V trimmed by 4 bases and J by 6 bases, 6 bases remained unmatched. This CDR3 has 13 residues.

V gene TRBV11-2 combines with J gene TRBJ1-6; TRBD1 agrees at 8 bases. Germline V CDR1 and CDR2: SGHAT, FQNNGV. The CDR3 spans 15 residues. With V trimmed by 5 bases and J by 5 bases, 5 bases remained unmatched. Here the CDR3 reads CASSLNRGNNSPLHF. DNA of the CDR3: TGTGCCAGCAGCCTTAACAGGGGGAATAATTCACCCCTCCACTTT. The full variable domain, its missing parts supplied by reference TRBV11-2 and TRBJ1-6, is EAGVAQSPRYKIIEKRQSVAFWCNPISGHATLYWYQQILGQGPKLLIQFQNNGVVDDSQLPKDRFSAERLKGVDSTLKIQPAKLEDSAVYLCASSLNRGNNSPLHFGNGTRLTVT.

The count of this clone is one. The V and J genes are TRBV5-1 and TRBJ2-2, with D hard to call. The V gene's germline CDR1 is SGHRS and CDR2 YFSETQ. V lost 4 bases and J 7 bases, leaving 14 bases between the germline ends. The CDR3 spans 14 residues. The CDR3 spells CASSEDSEGGELFF. Written as DNA, the CDR3 is TGCGCCAGCAGCGAGGATTCTGAAGGCGGGGAGCTGTTTTTT.

The chain uses TRBV5-4 and TRBJ1-1, with TRBD1 matching 8 bases. V was clipped by 4 bases and J by 11 bases; unmatched bases: 10. Germline values: CDR1 SGHNT, CDR2 YYREEE (reference sequence). The CDR3 loop spans 13 amino acids. In DNA, the CDR3 is TGTGCCAGCAGCAAGACAGGGGCCTCGGTTGCTTTCTTT. This translates into CASSKTGASVAFF.

The chain joins TRBV19 to TRBJ2-5, with D possibly matching TRBD2 (6 bases). Germline V gene lookup returns CDR1 LNHDA and CDR2 SQIVND (reference sequence). Trimming took 3 bases from V and 1 from J, leaving 12 bases between them. The CDR3 loop spans 15 amino acids. CDR3 residues: CASSMEGLTQETQYF. The DNA of the CDR3 is TGTGCCAGTAGTATGGAGGGGCTCACCCAAGAGACCCAGTACTTC.